This T cell receptor beta chain was identified during a study of metastatic and nonmetastatic thyroid tumors (TCRdb year 2020). Concerning the study at large: Repertoires from peripheral blood and from tumor or nodule tissue samples of malignant and benign thyroid patients were compared.

The CDR3, cysteine through phenylalanine, is 13 amino acids long. Only the CDR3 part of the read is kept: 39 bases, read in frame from the first base. CDR1 and CDR2, per the germline V gene (reference sequence), are LNHDA and SQIVND. At the junction V is shortened by 5 bases and J by 8 bases; bases outside the gene matches: 7. This clone was observed at least ten times. Its antigen is still unknown. Qualities for individual bases were not recorded, and no much larger clone is one base off. Within the sample, other DNA sequences also encode this same CDR3. The protocol used for the library was PCR. The run used an Illumina HiSeq 4000. High-throughput sequencing was used to profile the TCR beta-chain CDR3 region of every patient. Regarding the original processing steps: A classifier to discriminate distant-metastatic papillary thyroid cancer patients was built from CDR3 differences across clinicopathological groups. To measure repertoire diversity the researchers used the Shannon index, while the Morisita-Horn index served to gauge how similar the tumor and blood repertoires were. The public reads were run again by TCRdb, first through fastp at Q25 and then through MiXCR, and only productive beta chains were kept. These V and J calls derive from TCRdb rather than the authors' analysis. The sample includes 30,000 to 35,000 clones, with 25% to 35% observed a single time. The ten biggest clones cover approximately 7.8% of the sample.

Broad study findings and their caveats: In both blood and tumor samples, malignant tumors were reported to have significantly higher TCR beta diversity than benign nodules.

Before undergoing thyroid surgery, none of the patients had been given any kind of treatment. Using T-cell receptor beta sequencing, the researchers looked back retrospectively at clinical samples from patients, gathered between about 2012 and 2019. The V and J segments used are TRBV19 and TRBJ1-2, with TRBD1 matching 8 junction bases. Sequenced material: blood. The clonotype comes from a female donor with papillary thyroid cancer or a benign thyroid nodule (not recorded which). Some clones in this sample may be carry-over from other donors' samples. The bases are TGTGCCAGTAGTCTGCAGGGGGCGCGGGGCTACACCTTC. This encodes CASSLQGARGYTF.